The clone carrying this T cell receptor (beta chain) has only one observation. The target antigen is unknown. The record originates from a study of shared clonotypes between healthy human individuals. Study outcomes and limitations: Among the subsets, naive ones generally showed larger estimated richness than memory ones.

A deep-level run was used for the assay. Per the original methods: There were no quality scores in the junction-only immunoSEQ sequences, so filtering differed. Method: immunoSEQ multiplex PCR; TCRdb's copy keeps in-frame clones and lacks some. That table supplies the V and J calls and clone size; D and trimming were determined from the DNA. The table lists 900,000 to 1,200,000 clones, about 80% of them singletons. This CDR3 spans 16 amino acids. Trimming shortened V by 6 bases and J by 2 bases, and 17 bases separated the two germline ends. Germline CDR1 MDHEN, CDR2 SYDVKM. Sequenced: memory CD4+ T cells from PBMCs. Subset noted: CD45RA-negative fraction. The rearrangement uses TRBV28 and TRBJ1-5, with D tentatively TRBD1 (5 bases). This clonotype was sampled from a man younger than 35 in good health. Some clones in this sample may be carry-over from other donors' samples. The DNA of the CDR3 is TGTGCCAGCAGGGAAGGGTCCAGGGTGGGCAATCAGCCCCAGCATTTT. This codes for CASREGSRVGNQPQHF.